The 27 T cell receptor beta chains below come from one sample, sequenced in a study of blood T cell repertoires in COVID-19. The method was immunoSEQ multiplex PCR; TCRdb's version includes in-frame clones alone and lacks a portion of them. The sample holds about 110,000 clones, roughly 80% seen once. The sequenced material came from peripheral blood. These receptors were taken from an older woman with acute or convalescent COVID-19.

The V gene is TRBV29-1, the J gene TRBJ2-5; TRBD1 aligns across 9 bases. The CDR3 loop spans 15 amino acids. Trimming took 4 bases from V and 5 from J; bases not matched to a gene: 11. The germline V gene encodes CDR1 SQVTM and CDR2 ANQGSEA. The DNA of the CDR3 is TGCAGCGTTGGGGGCCGAACAGGGGGCGAGGAGACCCAGTACTTC. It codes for CSVGGRTGGEETQYF. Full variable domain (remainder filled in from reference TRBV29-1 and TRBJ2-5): SAVISQKPSRDICQRGTSLTIQCQVDSQVTMMFWYRQQPGQSLTLIATANQGSEATYESGFVIDKFPISRPNLTFSTLTVSNMSPEDSSIYLCSVGGRTGGEETQYFGPGTRLLVL.

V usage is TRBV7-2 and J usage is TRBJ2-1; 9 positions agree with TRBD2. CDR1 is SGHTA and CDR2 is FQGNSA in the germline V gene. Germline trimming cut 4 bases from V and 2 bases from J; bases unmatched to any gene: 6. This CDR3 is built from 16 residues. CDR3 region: CASSSRSGGTYNEQFF. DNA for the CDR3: TGTGCCAGCAGCTCTCGAAGCGGGGGGACCTACAATGAGCAGTTCTTC.

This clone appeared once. The CDR3 spells CSGAGGQDYGYTF. The CDR3, as DNA: TGCAGCGGGGCAGGGGGCCAGGACTATGGCTACACCTTC. The chain recombines TRBV29-1 with TRBJ1-2; 8 bases agree with TRBD1. The germline V gene has CDR1 SQVTM and CDR2 ANQGSEA. V gave up 7 bases and J gave up 3 bases; unmatched junction bases: 7. The CDR3 has 13 amino acids.

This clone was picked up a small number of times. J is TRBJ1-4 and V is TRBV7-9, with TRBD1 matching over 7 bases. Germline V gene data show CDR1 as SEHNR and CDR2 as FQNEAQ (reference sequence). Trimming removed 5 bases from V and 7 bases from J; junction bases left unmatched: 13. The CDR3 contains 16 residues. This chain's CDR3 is CASSPGRQGNREKLFF. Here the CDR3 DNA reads TGTGCCAGCAGCCCTGGAAGACAGGGAAACCGTGAAAAACTGTTTTTT.

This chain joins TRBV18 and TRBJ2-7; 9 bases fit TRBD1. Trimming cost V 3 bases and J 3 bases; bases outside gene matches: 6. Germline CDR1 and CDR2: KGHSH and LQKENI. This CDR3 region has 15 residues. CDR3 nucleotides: TGTGCCAGCTCACCCGCAGGACAGGGGTTCTACGAGCAGTACTTC. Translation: CASSPAGQGFYEQYF.

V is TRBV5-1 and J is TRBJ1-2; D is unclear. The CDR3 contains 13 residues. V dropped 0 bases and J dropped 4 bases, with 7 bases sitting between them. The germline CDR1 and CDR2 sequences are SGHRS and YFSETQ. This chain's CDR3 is CASSLENSYGYTF. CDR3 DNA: TGCGCCAGCAGCTTGGAAAATAGCTATGGCTACACCTTC.

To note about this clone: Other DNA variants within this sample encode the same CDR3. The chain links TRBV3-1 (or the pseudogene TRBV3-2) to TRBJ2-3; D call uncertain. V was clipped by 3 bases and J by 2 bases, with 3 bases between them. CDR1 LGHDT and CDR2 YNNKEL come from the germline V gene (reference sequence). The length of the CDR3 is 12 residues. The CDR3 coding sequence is TGTGCCAGCAGCCACCTCACAGATACGCAGTATTTT. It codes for CASSHLTDTQYF.

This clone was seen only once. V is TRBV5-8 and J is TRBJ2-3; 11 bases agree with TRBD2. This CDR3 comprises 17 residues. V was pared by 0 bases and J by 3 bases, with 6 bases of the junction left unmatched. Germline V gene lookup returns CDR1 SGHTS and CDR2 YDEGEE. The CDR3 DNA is TGTGCCAGCAGCTTGGCCCTAGCGGGGGGATTGACAGATACGCAGTATTTT. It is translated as CASSLALAGGLTDTQYF.

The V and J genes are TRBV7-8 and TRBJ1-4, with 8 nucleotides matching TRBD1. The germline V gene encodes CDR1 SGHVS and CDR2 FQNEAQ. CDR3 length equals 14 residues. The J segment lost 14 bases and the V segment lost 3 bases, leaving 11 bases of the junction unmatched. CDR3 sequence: CASSFTDRATRLFF. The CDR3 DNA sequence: TGTGCCAGCAGCTTCACGGACAGGGCTACGAGGCTGTTTTTT.

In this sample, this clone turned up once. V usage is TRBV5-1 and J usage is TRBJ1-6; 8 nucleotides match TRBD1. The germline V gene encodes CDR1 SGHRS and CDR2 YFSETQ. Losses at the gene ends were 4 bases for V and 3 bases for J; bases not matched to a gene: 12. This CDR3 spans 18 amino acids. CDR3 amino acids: CASSRGSDREVYNSPLHF. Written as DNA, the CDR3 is TGCGCCAGCAGCCGGGGGTCGGACAGGGAAGTCTATAATTCACCCCTCCACTTT.

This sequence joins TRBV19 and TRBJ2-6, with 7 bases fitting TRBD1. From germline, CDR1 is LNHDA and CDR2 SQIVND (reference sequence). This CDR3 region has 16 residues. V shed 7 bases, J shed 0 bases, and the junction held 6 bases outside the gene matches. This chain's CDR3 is CASNYRGRSGANVLTF. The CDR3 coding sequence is TGTGCCAGTAACTACAGGGGCCGCTCTGGGGCCAACGTCCTGACTTTC.

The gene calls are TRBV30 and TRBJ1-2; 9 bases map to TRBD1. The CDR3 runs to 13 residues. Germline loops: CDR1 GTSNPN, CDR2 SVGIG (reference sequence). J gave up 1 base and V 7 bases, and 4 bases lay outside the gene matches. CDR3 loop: CASSGQGNYGYTF. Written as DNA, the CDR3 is TGTGCCTCCTCGGGACAGGGTAACTATGGCTACACCTTC.

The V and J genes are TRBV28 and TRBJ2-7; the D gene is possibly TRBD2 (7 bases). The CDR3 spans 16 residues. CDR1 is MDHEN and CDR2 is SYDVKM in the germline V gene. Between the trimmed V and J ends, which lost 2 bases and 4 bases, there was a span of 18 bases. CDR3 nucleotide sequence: TGTGCCAGCAGTTTACTGTCGGGGGGCGACGGGTACGAGCAGTACTTC. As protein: CASSLLSGGDGYEQYF.

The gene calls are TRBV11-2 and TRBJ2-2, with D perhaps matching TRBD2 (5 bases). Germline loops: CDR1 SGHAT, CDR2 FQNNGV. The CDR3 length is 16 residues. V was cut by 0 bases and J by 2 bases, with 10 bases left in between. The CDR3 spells CASSLDRAENTGELFF. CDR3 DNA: TGTGCCAGCAGCTTAGATCGAGCGGAAAACACCGGGGAGCTGTTTTTT.

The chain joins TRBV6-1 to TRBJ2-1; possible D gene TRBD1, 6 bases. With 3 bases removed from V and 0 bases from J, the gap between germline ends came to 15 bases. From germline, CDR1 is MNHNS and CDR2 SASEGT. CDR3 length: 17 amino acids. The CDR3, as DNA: TGTGCCAGCAGTGAGTTCGCAGGGACAAGCTCCTACAATGAGCAGTTCTTC. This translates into CASSEFAGTSSYNEQFF.

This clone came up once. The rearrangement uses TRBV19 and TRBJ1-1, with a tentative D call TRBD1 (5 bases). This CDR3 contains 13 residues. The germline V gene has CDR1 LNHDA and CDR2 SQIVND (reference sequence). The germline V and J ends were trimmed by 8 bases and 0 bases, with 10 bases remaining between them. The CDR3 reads CASGQQMNTEAFF. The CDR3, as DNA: TGTGCCAGTGGACAACAAATGAACACTGAAGCTTTCTTT.

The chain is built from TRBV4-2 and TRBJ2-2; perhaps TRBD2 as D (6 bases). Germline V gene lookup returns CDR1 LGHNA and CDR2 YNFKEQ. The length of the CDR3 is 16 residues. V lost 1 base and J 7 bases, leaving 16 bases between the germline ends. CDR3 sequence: CASSQVFGGSGGELFF. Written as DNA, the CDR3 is TGTGCCAGCAGCCAAGTTTTCGGGGGTAGCGGCGGGGAGCTGTTTTTT.

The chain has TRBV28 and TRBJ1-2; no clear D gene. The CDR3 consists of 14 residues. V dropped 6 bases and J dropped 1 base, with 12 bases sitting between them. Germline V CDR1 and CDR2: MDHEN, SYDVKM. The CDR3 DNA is TGTGCCAGCAGCGGAGGTTGGGATAACTATGGCTACACCTTC. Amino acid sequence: CASSGGWDNYGYTF.

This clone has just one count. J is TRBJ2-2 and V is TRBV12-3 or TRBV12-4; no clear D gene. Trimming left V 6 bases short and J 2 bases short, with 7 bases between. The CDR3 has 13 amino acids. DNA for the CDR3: TGTGCCAGCAGCCAGACTAACACCGGGGAGCTGTTTTTT. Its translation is CASSQTNTGELFF.

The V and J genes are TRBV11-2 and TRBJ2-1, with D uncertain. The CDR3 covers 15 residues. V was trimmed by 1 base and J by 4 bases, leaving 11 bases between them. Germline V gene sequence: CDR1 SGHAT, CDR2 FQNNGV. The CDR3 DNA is TGTGCCAGCAGCTTAGGACCGGCGGCGTACAATGAGCAGTTCTTC. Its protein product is CASSLGPAAYNEQFF.

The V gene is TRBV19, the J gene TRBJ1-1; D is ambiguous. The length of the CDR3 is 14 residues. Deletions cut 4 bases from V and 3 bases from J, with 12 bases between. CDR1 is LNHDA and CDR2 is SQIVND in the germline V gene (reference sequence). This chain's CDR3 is CASSSPWEDTEAFF. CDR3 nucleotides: TGTGCCAGTAGTAGCCCCTGGGAGGACACTGAAGCTTTCTTT. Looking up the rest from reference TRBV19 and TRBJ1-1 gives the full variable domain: DGGITQSPKYLFRKEGQNVTLSCEQNLNHDAMYWYRQDPGQGLRLIYYSQIVNDFQKGDIAEGYSVSREKKESFPLTVTSAQKNPTAFYLCASSSPWEDTEAFFGQGTRLTVV.

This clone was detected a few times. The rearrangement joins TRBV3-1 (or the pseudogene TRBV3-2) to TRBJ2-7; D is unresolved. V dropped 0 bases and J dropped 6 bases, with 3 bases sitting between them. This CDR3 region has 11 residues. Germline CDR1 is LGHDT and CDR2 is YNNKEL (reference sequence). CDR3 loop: CASSQDFEQYF. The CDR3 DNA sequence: TGTGCCAGCAGCCAAGACTTCGAGCAGTACTTC.

The CDR3 region is CASSTGGTGELFF. As DNA, the CDR3 is TGTGCCAGCTCGACAGGGGGCACCGGGGAGCTGTTTTTT. V and J are TRBV18 and TRBJ2-2; 9 bases are a match to TRBD1. After removal of 6 bases from V and 4 bases from J, the junction contained 0 bases not matched to a gene. Germline V CDR1 and CDR2: KGHSH, LQKENI. The CDR3 has 13 amino acids.

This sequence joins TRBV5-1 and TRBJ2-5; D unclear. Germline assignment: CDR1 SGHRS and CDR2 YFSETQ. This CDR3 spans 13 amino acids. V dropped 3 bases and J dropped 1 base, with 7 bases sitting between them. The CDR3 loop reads CASSYGSQETQYF. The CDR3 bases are TGCGCCAGCAGCTACGGGTCCCAAGAGACCCAGTACTTC.

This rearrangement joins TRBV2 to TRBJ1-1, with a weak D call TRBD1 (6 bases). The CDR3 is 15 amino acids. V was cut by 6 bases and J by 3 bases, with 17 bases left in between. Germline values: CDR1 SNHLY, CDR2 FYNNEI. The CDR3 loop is CASRNRVFGDTEAFF. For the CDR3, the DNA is TGTGCCAGCAGAAACAGGGTGTTCGGAGACACTGAAGCTTTCTTT.

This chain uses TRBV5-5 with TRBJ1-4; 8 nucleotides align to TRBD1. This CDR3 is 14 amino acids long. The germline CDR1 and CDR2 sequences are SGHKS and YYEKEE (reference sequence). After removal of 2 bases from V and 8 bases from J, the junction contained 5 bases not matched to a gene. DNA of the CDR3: TGTGCCAGCAGCTTTGCAAGGACAGGGGAAAAACTGTTTTTT. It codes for CASSFARTGEKLFF.

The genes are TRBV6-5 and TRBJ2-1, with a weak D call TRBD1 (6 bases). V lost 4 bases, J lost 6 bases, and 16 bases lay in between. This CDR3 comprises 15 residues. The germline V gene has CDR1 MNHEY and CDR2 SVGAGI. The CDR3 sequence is CASSSPGTPVNEQFF. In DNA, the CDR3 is TGTGCCAGCAGTTCTCCCGGGACACCCGTCAATGAGCAGTTCTTC.